Here is one T cell receptor (beta chain) with its context. After removal of 3 bases from V and 12 bases from J, the junction contained 12 bases not matched to a gene. The CDR3 has 15 residues. Germline CDR1 is SEHNR and CDR2 is FQNEAQ (reference sequence). Method: immunoSEQ multiplex PCR; TCRdb's copy keeps in-frame clones and lacks some. The sample holds some 97,000 clones, roughly 84% seen once. The sample originates from a study of control samples from healthy donors and cancer patients. The rearrangement uses TRBV7-9 and TRBJ2-1, with 9 nucleotides matching TRBD2. Source material: blood. The receptor was isolated from a woman aged 45 to 65 in good health. The CDR3: CASSFPSGARRGQFF. CDR3 nucleotides: TGTGCCAGCAGCTTTCCTAGCGGGGCCCGCAGGGGGCAGTTCTTC.